This T cell receptor (beta chain) derives from a study of blood T cell repertoires in COVID-19 (dated by TCRdb to about 2020). As for the study more broadly: Samples from collaborators originated in the United States, Italy and Spain and spanned both the acute and convalescent phases of COVID-19. The material from the prospective study consisted of cDNA or gDNA derived from T cells, B-cell-depleted T cells, or PBMCs. Subjects who had been exposed to COVID-19, were actively infected with it, or had recovered from it provided the deeply sampled blood TCRbeta repertoires that made up the dataset. The repertoires were released in a freely available public database intended as a resource for research on the immune response to SARS-CoV-2. Samples came from the ongoing ImmuneRACE study (first 160 participants) plus 1,254 subjects from 6 global collaborators. The sample metadata nearly always contained a de-identified subject ID, COVID-19 status, age in years and sex. Where available, HLA class I and class II types were obtained from metadata supplied by the sample provider rather than from assay-based typing. Beyond this particular receptor, the publication reports: The amount of clinical and demographic metadata varied by source and participant and was provided uncurated.

TCRbeta CDR3 regions were amplified from genomic DNA by means of the immunoSEQ Assay, a bias-controlled multiplex PCR. The study's own analysis went as follows. The number of nucleated cells in each sample was estimated from the amplification of reference gene primers within the assay. Sequence reads were collapsed and filtered to measure the absolute abundance of every unique TCRbeta CDR3 rearrangement. Productive Simpson clonality was computed per sample as the square root of Simpson's diversity index over productive rearrangements. TCRdb took over this immuneACCESS table, retaining in-frame rearrangements with V and J assigned. Such tables are incomplete; in checked studies, under half of the missing clones stem from an unresolved V gene, and the remainder is unexplained. The V and J calls and clone size were taken over from that table, and D and trimming were inferred from the DNA. The sample table records 150,000 to 200,000 clones; roughly nine tenths of these occur just once. 2.1% of the sample goes to the ten largest clones.

Collaborating institutions collected whole blood in K2EDTA tubes following their own protocols. For TCRbeta analysis, collaborators shipped samples in one of three forms: frozen whole blood, isolated PBMCs, or DNA extracted from either of those sample types. Comment on this clone: It has no known antigen specificity. No base quality values were provided; no much bigger clone lies one nucleotide off.

Inclusive of the bounding cysteine and phenylalanine, the CDR3 is 12 residues long. Of the read, only the CDR3 DNA is kept; its 36 bases are in frame from base 1. V and J lose 5 bases and 0 bases, and a span of 8 bases separates them. Sequences SQVTM (CDR1) and ANQGSEA (CDR2) are obtained from the germline V gene. Sequenced: peripheral blood. Recombination connected TRBV29-1 to TRBJ2-7; the D segment cannot be called with confidence. The clonotype comes from a man between 65 and 85 years old with active or convalescent COVID-19. The DNA reads TGCAGCGTTAAGAAGAGCTCCTACGAGCAGTACTTC. Protein translation: CSVKKSSYEQYF.